The next 18 T cell receptor beta chains were all read from a single sample in a study of OX40 agonist ivuxolimab in advanced cancers. Using immunoSEQ multiplex PCR, the repertoire was profiled, and TCRdb retains in-frame clones only, with some absent. This table holds more than 65,000 clones, around 87% found once. The sample in question was CD4+ or CD8+ T cells sorted from blood, obtained in a trial of the OX40 agonist ivuxolimab. These receptors originate from an adult with an advanced solid tumor such as melanoma, head and neck, liver or kidney cancer.

With regard to this clone: The sample holds other DNA sequences that translate to the same CDR3. The V call is TRBV2, the J call TRBJ1-2; D ambiguous. V shed 4 bases and J shed 0 bases, with 3 bases lying between them. The germline CDR1 and CDR2 sequences are SNHLY and FYNNEI. There are 12 residues in the CDR3. The DNA of the CDR3 is TGTGCCAGCAGTGCCTCTAACTATGGCTACACCTTC. Translating it yields CASSASNYGYTF.

J is TRBJ2-2 and V is TRBV14; D is ambiguous. The CDR3 has 16 amino acids. Trimming removed 1 base from V and 5 bases from J, with 14 bases in between. Germline V gives CDR1 SGHDN, CDR2 FVKESK. For the CDR3, the DNA is TGTGCCAGCAGCCAAGCGGTTTCGCCCCGTACCGGGGAGCTGTTTTTT. Residues: CASSQAVSPRTGELFF.

The chain carries TRBV7-6 and TRBJ2-7; no definite D call. Trimming stripped 1 base from V and 6 bases from J, with 7 bases between. This CDR3 spans 12 amino acids. Germline V gene data show CDR1 as SGHVS and CDR2 as FNYEAQ. The CDR3 loop reads CASSLGPSEQYF. DNA for the CDR3: TGTGCCAGCAGCTTAGGGCCCAGCGAGCAGTACTTC.

The chain combines TRBV6-1 with TRBJ2-3; tentative D call: TRBD2 (5 bases). The CDR3 length is 16 residues. The ends were cut back, 4 bases at V and 1 base at J, with 15 bases in the middle. The germline gives CDR1 MNHNS, CDR2 SASEGT. CDR3 loop: CASSAILGSRTDTQYF. The CDR3 DNA reads TGTGCCAGCAGTGCCATACTTGGGAGTCGCACAGATACGCAGTATTTT.

CDR3 sequence: CASSEWDILGEKLFF. The CDR3 region has the DNA TGTGCCAGCAGTGAATGGGACATTCTGGGTGAAAAACTGTTTTTT. The J gene is TRBJ1-4, the V gene TRBV25-1, with D possibly TRBD1 on 6 matching bases. Germline loops: CDR1 MGHDK, CDR2 SYGVNS. V gave up 1 base and J gave up 7 bases, with 13 bases separating them. The CDR3 runs to 15 residues.

Only a few counts were recorded for this clone. The chain employs TRBV5-5 and TRBJ1-1, with a possible D match to TRBD1 (6 bases). V lost 4 bases and J lost 5, with 15 bases in between. This CDR3 has 14 residues. Germline lookup yields CDR1 SGHKS and CDR2 YYEKEE (reference sequence). CDR3 in amino acids: CASSRQGSRTEAFF. DNA for the CDR3: TGTGCCAGCAGCCGGCAGGGGTCGAGGACTGAAGCTTTCTTT.

The rearrangement joins TRBV5-1 to TRBJ1-1; 7 nucleotides align to TRBD1. This CDR3 region has 13 residues. Germline trimming cut 6 bases from V and 7 bases from J; bases unmatched to any gene: 9. Per germline, CDR1 SGHRS and CDR2 YFSETQ. The CDR3 region has the DNA TGCGCCAGCACCCTTAAGGGACAGAGTGAAGCTTTCTTT. It codes for CASTLKGQSEAFF.

The chain links TRBV5-1 to TRBJ2-6, with a tentative D call TRBD1 (5 bases). V shed 1 base and J shed 2 bases, with 10 bases lying between them. CDR1 is SGHRS, CDR2 YFSETQ, per germline. CDR3 size: 16 residues. The CDR3 loop reads CASSLSARAGANVLTF. CDR3 sequence (DNA): TGCGCCAGCAGCTTGTCGGCCAGGGCTGGGGCCAACGTCCTGACTTTC. Based on the CDR3 plus reference TRBV5-1 and TRBJ2-6, the full variable domain is KAGVTQTPRYLIKTRGQQVTLSCSPISGHRSVSWYQQTPGQGLQFLFEYFSETQRNKGNFPGRFSGRQFSNSRSEMNVSTLELGDSALYLCASSLSARAGANVLTFGAGSRLTVL.

In this sample, this clone turned up once. The rearrangement links TRBV7-2 to TRBJ2-3; the D is unclear. The CDR3 has 11 amino acids. Trimming stripped 4 bases from V and 4 bases from J, with 3 bases between. Germline values: CDR1 SGHTA, CDR2 FQGNSA. The CDR3, as DNA: TGTGCCAGCAGCTGGGCAGATACGCAGTATTTT. It translates to CASSWADTQYF.

V gene TRBV7-8 combines with J gene TRBJ2-5, with D tentatively TRBD2 (5 bases). Looked up from germline, CDR1 is SGHVS and CDR2 is FQNEAQ. Trimming took off 6 bases at V and 0 bases at J, with 17 bases between the two ends. The CDR3 runs to 16 residues. This CDR3 is CASRRVQPGYQETQYF. The DNA for the CDR3 is TGTGCCAGCAGGCGGGTCCAACCGGGGTACCAAGAGACCCAGTACTTC.

This rearrangement joins TRBV11-2 to TRBJ2-1; maybe TRBD1 (5 bases). Per the germline V gene, CDR1 is SGHAT and CDR2 is FQNNGV. This CDR3 has 15 amino acids. V lost 5 bases and J lost 1, with 12 bases in between. This chain's CDR3 is CASSPTAGSYNEQFF. CDR3 nucleotides: TGTGCCAGCAGCCCCACCGCAGGGTCCTACAATGAGCAGTTCTTC.

The chain carries TRBV28 and TRBJ2-5, with TRBD2 matching 9 bases. Germline V gene lookup returns CDR1 MDHEN and CDR2 SYDVKM. The V and J ends lost 5 bases and 4 bases, in that order; junction bases with no gene match: 8. This CDR3 comprises 15 residues. CDR3 coding DNA: TGTGCCAGCAGTAAAAGCGGGGGGCTAGTAGAGACCCAGTACTTC. It translates to CASSKSGGLVETQYF. The variable domain in full, with the rest retrieved from reference TRBV28 and TRBJ2-5, is DVKVTQSSRYLVKRTGEKVFLECVQDMDHENMFWYRQDPGLGLRLIYFSYDVKMKEKGDIPEGYSVSREKKERFSLILESASTNQTSMYLCASSKSGGLVETQYFGPGTRLLVL.

This chain connects TRBV7-2 to TRBJ2-7; possibly TRBD2 for D (5 bases). The CDR3 is made up of 15 amino acids. The V gene's germline CDR1 is SGHTA and CDR2 FQGNSA. Deletions cut 1 base from V and 3 bases from J, with 13 bases between. CDR3 nucleotides: TGTGCCAGCAGCTTAGGACTATCCACCCTCTACGAGCAGTACTTC. Residues: CASSLGLSTLYEQYF.

This clone occurred once. This chain connects TRBV5-6 to TRBJ2-1; 8 positions match TRBD1. Germline V gene data show CDR1 as SGHDT and CDR2 as YYEEEE. V gave up 4 bases and J gave up 8 bases; unmatched junction bases: 5. This CDR3 region has 13 residues. Written as DNA, the CDR3 is TGTGCCAGCAGCCCGGACAGGGCCGATGAGCAGTTCTTC. Amino acids: CASSPDRADEQFF.

As concerns this clone: A junction boundary mismatches the germline segment, possibly from a read error. The chain links TRBV10-3 to TRBJ2-1, with 13 bases fitting TRBD2. The V gene's germline CDR1 is ENHRY and CDR2 SYGVKD. There are 13 residues in the CDR3. In DNA, the CDR3 is TGCAGCTCGGGACTAGCGGGGTACAATGAGCAGTTCTTC. The encoded protein is CSSGLAGYNEQFF.

This chain links TRBV6-1 with TRBJ2-3; a weak D match, TRBD1 (5 bases). This CDR3 has 15 residues. The V gene lost 7 bases and the J gene lost 0 bases, with 14 bases spanning the gap. Germline CDR1 MNHNS, CDR2 SASEGT. The CDR3 region is CASIRREMSTDTQYF. The CDR3 bases are TGTGCCAGCATTCGCAGGGAAATGAGCACAGATACGCAGTATTTT.

The rearrangement joins TRBV6-6 to TRBJ1-2, with D perhaps TRBD1 (5 bases). This CDR3 is built from 15 residues. Between the trimmed V and J ends, which lost 2 bases and 2 bases, there was a span of 12 bases. Germline V gene sequence: CDR1 MNHNY, CDR2 SVGAGI (reference sequence). CDR3 residues: CASSYGQGGNYGYTF. DNA for the CDR3: TGTGCCAGCAGTTACGGGCAGGGTGGGAACTATGGCTACACCTTC.

The genes are TRBV9 and TRBJ2-7; no definite D call. The ends were cut back, 4 bases at V and 3 bases at J, with 17 bases in the middle. CDR1 and CDR2 (germline): SGDLS, YYNGEE. This CDR3 comprises 15 residues. The chain's CDR3 is CASSIEPGHNYEQYF. In DNA, the CDR3 is TGTGCCAGCAGCATCGAACCGGGCCATAACTACGAGCAGTACTTC.